The 12 T cell receptor beta chains presented below share a single source sample, sequenced in a study of blood T cell repertoires in COVID-19 (dated by TCRdb to 2019 to 2021). Library preparation used the immunoSEQ multiplex PCR assay. TCRdb mirrors the immuneACCESS table, restricted to in-frame sequences. Some clones are absent from its copies; in checked studies, under half trace to an unresolved V gene, and the reason for the others is unknown. This sample holds some 260,000 clones; about 80% were observed only once. The ten biggest clones cover 4.1% of the sample. What was sequenced was PBMCs or T cells enriched from blood (not recorded which). The receptors shown here come from a man younger than 40 with acute COVID-19.

This chain connects TRBV13 to TRBJ1-5; possibly TRBD1 for D (6 bases). The V end lost 3 bases, the J end lost 9 bases, and 15 bases lay between the germline ends. The length of the CDR3 is 14 residues. Germline V CDR1 and CDR2: PRHDT, FYEKMQ (reference sequence). CDR3 coding DNA: TGTGCCAGCAGCTTCAACAGGGACCGTGGGCCCCAGCATTTT. This codes for CASSFNRDRGPQHF.

Concerning this clone: An end of the junction does not agree with germline; a read error may underlie this. The V call is TRBV5-1, the J call TRBJ1-3; no clear D gene. This CDR3 is 15 amino acids long. Germline V gene lookup returns CDR1 SGHRS and CDR2 YFSETQ. CDR3 nucleotides: TGTGCCAGCAGCTTGGGCGGGATCTCTGGAAACACCATATATTTT. The encoded protein is CASSLGGISGNTIYF.

The chain recombines TRBV5-1 with TRBJ1-2, with TRBD1 identical over 7 bases. With V trimmed by 3 bases and J by 5 bases, 7 bases remained unmatched. The CDR3 extends over 14 amino acids. Germline CDR1 is SGHRS and CDR2 is YFSETQ. DNA of the CDR3: TGCGCCAGCAGCTCCACAGGGGTAGGGTATGGCTACACCTTC. Translated, it gives CASSSTGVGYGYTF.

This rearrangement joins TRBV5-4 to TRBJ2-1; D remains unclear. This CDR3 is 14 amino acids long. Germline CDR1 SGHNT, CDR2 YYREEE (reference sequence). V lost 0 bases to trimming and J lost 7 bases, with 11 bases between them. The DNA of the CDR3 is TGTGCCAGCAGCTTGGGATTACGCGGTAATGAGCAGTTCTTC. This translates into CASSLGLRGNEQFF.

This clone came up once. The chain uses TRBV7-3 and TRBJ2-3; 7 positions match TRBD2. The V and J ends lost 1 base and 0 bases, in that order; junction bases with no gene match: 10. This CDR3 has 18 residues. Germline V CDR1 and CDR2: SGHTA, FQGTGA. The CDR3 region is CASSLRGASGISTDTQYF. The CDR3 DNA reads as TGTGCCAGCAGCTTAAGAGGGGCTAGCGGAATTAGCACAGATACGCAGTATTTT.

The J gene is TRBJ1-6, the V gene TRBV30; no reliable D call. Trimming cost V 4 bases and J 6 bases, with 13 bases left between them. Germline CDR1 reads GTSNPN; CDR2 reads SVGIG (reference sequence). The CDR3 contains 14 residues. CDR3 loop: CAWKWESGNSPLHF. The CDR3 DNA reads as TGTGCCTGGAAGTGGGAGTCTGGTAATTCACCCCTCCACTTT.

The V and J genes are TRBV2 and TRBJ1-3; perhaps TRBD1 as D (5 bases). The CDR3 extends over 14 amino acids. CDR1 and CDR2 from the germline V gene are SNHLY and FYNNEI. The V end was cut by 8 bases, the J end by 0 bases, with 11 bases between. CDR3 protein: CASGRDGSGNTIYF. The CDR3 nucleotides read TGTGCCAGCGGGAGGGACGGCTCTGGAAACACCATATATTTT.

The chain has TRBV28 and TRBJ2-1, with D possibly being TRBD2 (6 bases). In germline, CDR1 is MDHEN, CDR2 SYDVKM. The CDR3 is 17 residues long. V was shortened by 7 bases and J by 0 bases, with 19 bases between the two germline ends. The CDR3 coding sequence is TGTGCCAGCAATTACATCAGCGCGGGAAGCTCCTACAATGAGCAGTTCTTC. As protein: CASNYISAGSSYNEQFF.

The chain recombines TRBV30 with TRBJ1-5, with 7 bases matching TRBD1. CDR3 length equals 14 residues. The V segment lost 4 bases and the J segment 0 bases; nucleotides outside the gene matches: 3. CDR1 and CDR2 from the germline V gene are GTSNPN and SVGIG (reference sequence). CDR3 nucleotide sequence: TGTGCCTGGACGGGACAGCTTAGCAATCAGCCCCAGCATTTT. As protein: CAWTGQLSNQPQHF.

The rearrangement joins TRBV27 to TRBJ1-6; D ambiguous. CDR1 is MNHEY, CDR2 SMNVEV, per germline (reference sequence). The CDR3 is 14 residues long. V was cut by 3 bases and J by 11 bases, with 14 bases left in between. The CDR3: CASSFTEGKAPLHF. DNA of the CDR3: TGTGCCAGCAGTTTTACAGAGGGCAAAGCACCCCTCCACTTT.

J is TRBJ1-5 and V is TRBV2; D uncertain. The CDR3 consists of 14 residues. Trimming took 3 bases from V and 0 from J, leaving 6 bases between them. From germline, CDR1 is SNHLY and CDR2 FYNNEI. The CDR3 coding sequence is TGTGCCAGCAGTGACAACGGTAGCAATCAGCCCCAGCATTTT. Amino acids: CASSDNGSNQPQHF.

This clone appeared a single time. The V gene is TRBV2, the J gene TRBJ2-5; D perhaps matches TRBD2 (6 bases). The CDR3 is 14 amino acids. Germline values: CDR1 SNHLY, CDR2 FYNNEI. V lost 4 bases and J lost 5, with 14 bases in between. The CDR3 protein is CASSARWGDETQYF. The DNA for the CDR3 is TGTGCCAGCAGTGCCCGCTGGGGGGATGAGACCCAGTACTTC.